The 23 T cell receptor beta chains below all came from one sample that was sequenced in a study of regulatory T cells in long-lasting Graves disease. Time point defined: newly diagnosed GD, antithyroid drugs for less than 3 months. The authors made the TCR library using RNA they extracted from PBMCs. Arm-PCR of CDR3 regions and iRepertoire HTBI primers were the basis on which TCR beta libraries were built. TCRdb redid the calling of the multiplex PCR reads with MiXCR, one entry per CDR3 protein. Of some 320,000 distinct CDR3 sequences listed, approximately 20% were seen once; the top ten hold less than 40%. The source material was peripheral blood mononuclear cells (PBMCs), sampled at new diagnosis, from a patient treated with antithyroid drugs. These receptors were obtained from a female donor with Graves disease.

Regarding this clonotype: With a much larger clone just one base away, this may be a read error. V and J are TRBV28 and TRBJ2-7; possible D gene TRBD2, 6 bases. V gave up 10 bases and J gave up 0 bases, with 13 bases separating them. Per germline, CDR1 MDHEN and CDR2 SYDVKM. The CDR3 is 13 residues long. The CDR3 bases are TGTGCCACCCGGGACTCCAGCTCCTACGAGCAGTACTTC. Translated: CATRDSSSYEQYF.

This clonotype was seen more than once but under ten times. The chain uses TRBV28 and TRBJ2-5, with D perhaps being TRBD1 or TRBD2 (7 bases each). V was trimmed by 7 bases and J by 5 bases, leaving 14 bases between them. The CDR3 is made up of 13 amino acids. Germline lookup yields CDR1 MDHEN and CDR2 SYDVKM. CDR3 coding DNA: TGTGCCAGCACCTTCCAGGGGGGGGAGACCCAGTACTTC. Translated: CASTFQGGETQYF.

In regard to this clonotype: This likely stems from a read error, as it lies one base from a far larger clone. V gene TRBV11-3 combines with J gene TRBJ2-5; 7 bases are shared with TRBD1. Trimming removed 4 bases from V and 1 base from J; junction bases left unmatched: 6. This CDR3 is built from 15 residues. Germline CDR1 is SGHNT and CDR2 is YENEEA. CDR3 protein: CASSSVGTVQETQYF. The CDR3 DNA is TGTGCCAGCAGCTCCGTTGGGACAGTCCAAGAGACCCAGTACTTC.

This clonotype has only a few counts. A much more abundant neighbour one base away suggests this may be a read error. This chain links TRBV2 with TRBJ2-2, with D perhaps matching TRBD1 or TRBD2 (5 bases each). The CDR3 extends over 15 amino acids. Germline loops: CDR1 SNHLY, CDR2 FYNNEI. The CDR3 coding sequence is TGTGCCAGCAGTGAAGCGGGGCAGGGAACCGGGGAGCTGTCTTTT. Encoded protein: CASSEAGQGTGELSF.

CDR3 coding DNA: TGTGCCAGCAGCTTACCTGTAACAGGGACTGATAATTCACCCCTCCACTTT. Residues: CASSLPVTGTDNSPLHF. The chain has TRBV7-9 and TRBJ1-6, with D tentatively TRBD1 (6 bases). CDR3 length equals 17 residues. Trimming took off 2 bases at V and 5 bases at J, with 16 bases between the two ends. The germline V gene has CDR1 SEHNR and CDR2 FQNEAQ (reference sequence).

This clonotype showed up many times. J is TRBJ2-3 and V is TRBV10-3; D is perhaps TRBD1 or TRBD2 (6 bases each). V lost 7 bases, J lost 1 base, and 9 bases lay in between. Germline V gene data show CDR1 as ENHRY and CDR2 as SYGVKD. This CDR3 is 13 amino acids long. The chain's CDR3 is CAIKGGGTDTQYF. DNA for the CDR3: TGTGCCATCAAGGGGGGAGGCACAGATACGCAGTATTTT.

Worth noting for this clonotype: A much bigger clone sits one base away, suggesting this may be a read error. The chain combines TRBV6-1 with TRBJ2-3; D not resolved. The CDR3 runs to 14 residues. The germline V gene encodes CDR1 MNHNS and CDR2 SASEGT. CDR3: CTSSALSRTDTQYF. For the CDR3, the DNA is TGTACCAGCAGTGCCCTATCCCGGACAGATACGCAGTATTTT.

This clonotype appeared many times. This chain connects TRBV7-9 to TRBJ2-5, with D possibly being TRBD2 (6 bases). Trimming pared 1 base from V and 2 bases from J, leaving 14 bases between. Germline CDR1 and CDR2: SEHNR and FQNEAQ (reference sequence). This CDR3 contains 16 residues. The CDR3 loop reads CASSLVTGAGQETQYF. CDR3 DNA: TGTGCCAGCAGCTTAGTGACGGGAGCAGGACAAGAGACCCAGTACTTC.

This chain connects TRBV10-3 to TRBJ2-2; D call uncertain. Germline CDR1 is ENHRY and CDR2 is SYGVKD. The CDR3 is 14 amino acids. V lost 7 bases, J lost 0 bases, and 9 bases lay in between. Here the CDR3 reads CAITRDPNTGELFF. The CDR3 nucleotides are TGTGCCATCACGAGAGATCCGAACACCGGGGAGCTGTTTTTT.

The table lists this clonotype with many counts. The chain employs TRBV7-2 and TRBJ1-1; D not certain. CDR1 and CDR2 (germline): SGHTA, FQGNSA. V was cut by 5 bases and J by 1 base, with 17 bases left in between. This CDR3 comprises 16 residues. This chain's CDR3 is CASSPPPGPPNTEAFF. CDR3 DNA: TGTGCCAGCAGCCCCCCCCCGGGCCCCCCGAACACTGAAGCTTTCTTT.

The chain combines TRBV4-1 with TRBJ2-5; D is possibly TRBD2 (6 bases). The CDR3 contains 15 residues. Germline lookup yields CDR1 MGHRA and CDR2 YSYEKL. Trimming removed 2 bases at V and 5 bases at J, with 15 bases between. This chain's CDR3 is CASSQTSLGRETQYF. Written as DNA, the CDR3 is TGCGCCAGCAGCCAAACCTCTCTGGGGAGGGAGACCCAGTACTTC.

The V and J genes are TRBV29-1 and TRBJ2-7; maybe TRBD1 (5 bases). The CDR3 is 12 residues long. V lost 4 bases and J lost 6, with 13 bases in between. Germline CDR1 reads SQVTM; CDR2 reads ANQGSEA. This CDR3 is CSVGAGFGEQYF. The CDR3 region has the DNA TGCAGCGTTGGTGCAGGGTTCGGCGAGCAGTACTTC.

The V call is TRBV11-3, the J call TRBJ2-1; a possible D gene is TRBD2 (6 bases). The CDR3 is made up of 15 amino acids. Trimming took 1 base from V and 2 from J, leaving 9 bases between them. Germline CDR1 is SGHNT and CDR2 is YENEEA. In DNA, the CDR3 is TGTGCCAGCAGCTTAGCGGGAGTAACCTACAATGAGCAGTTCTTC. Translating it yields CASSLAGVTYNEQFF.

This clonotype was recorded a few times. This clone may be a read error of a much larger clone one base away. The V call is TRBV10-3, the J call TRBJ2-1; D call uncertain. Germline lookup yields CDR1 ENHRY and CDR2 SYGVKD. The CDR3 has 14 residues. The ends were cut back, 2 bases at V and 4 bases at J, with 9 bases in the middle. CDR3 in DNA: TGTGCCATCAGTGAGGCTGGCGTGTACAATGAGCAGTTCTTC. Translation gives CAISEAGVYNEQFF.

This clonotype showed up many times. This sequence joins TRBV7-8 and TRBJ1-2; possibly TRBD1 for D (5 bases). Trimming pared 2 bases from V and 1 base from J, leaving 8 bases between. The CDR3 extends over 14 amino acids. CDR1 SGHVS and CDR2 FQNEAQ come from the germline V gene. The CDR3 sequence is CASSLPGINYGYTF. The CDR3 DNA sequence: TGTGCCAGCAGCTTACCAGGGATTAACTATGGCTACACCTTC.

This clonotype showed up many times. CDR3 sequence reads: CASRLAGSSYEQYF. CDR3 sequence (DNA): TGTGCCAGCAGGTTAGCGGGAAGCTCCTACGAGCAGTACTTC. This rearrangement joins TRBV6-1 to TRBJ2-7; 8 positions agree with TRBD2. Germline CDR1 and CDR2: MNHNS and SASEGT. This CDR3 has 14 residues. V trimming: 6 bases; J trimming: 0 bases; junction bases outside the gene matches: 4.

This clonotype came up many times. The rearrangement links TRBV11-2 to TRBJ2-1; 8 bases are shared with TRBD2. The CDR3 extends over 17 amino acids. Trimming cost V 4 bases and J 1 base; bases outside gene matches: 9. The V gene's germline CDR1 is SGHAT and CDR2 FQNNGV. The CDR3 loop reads CASSSIASGGSYNEQFF. CDR3 bases: TGTGCCAGCAGCTCCATTGCAAGCGGGGGTTCCTACAATGAGCAGTTCTTC.

This clonotype was seen many times. This chain joins TRBV2 and TRBJ2-2; 9 bases are a match to TRBD1. V dropped 4 bases and J dropped 2; count of bases not matched to a gene: 5. This CDR3 spans 16 amino acids. Germline V gene lookup returns CDR1 SNHLY and CDR2 FYNNEI. This CDR3 reads CASSVGDRVNTGELFF. In DNA form, the CDR3 reads TGTGCCAGCAGTGTTGGGGACAGGGTCAACACCGGGGAGCTGTTTTTT. Based on the CDR3 plus reference TRBV2 and TRBJ2-2, the full variable domain is EPEVTQTPSHQVTQMGQEVILRCVPISNHLYFYWYRQILGQKVEFLVSFYNNEISEKSEIFDDQFSVERPDGSNFTLKIRSTKLEDSAMYFCASSVGDRVNTGELFFGEGSRLTVL.

This clonotype was detected many times. This may come from a read error, since a much larger clone is one base off. The chain couples TRBV11-1 to TRBJ2-5; TRBD2 agrees at 14 bases. Germline lookup yields CDR1 SGHAT and CDR2 FQDESV (reference sequence). The CDR3 extends over 16 amino acids. After removal of 4 bases from V and 7 bases from J, the junction contained 8 bases not matched to a gene. The CDR3 nucleotides read TGTGCCAGCAGCTCCGGACTAGCGGGAGGAGGGATGACCCAGTACTTC. Amino acid sequence: CASSSGLAGGGMTQYF. Based on the CDR3 plus reference TRBV11-1 and TRBJ2-5, the full variable domain is EAEVAQSPRYKITEKSQAVAFWCDPISGHATLYWYRQILGQGPELLVQFQDESVVDDSQLPKDRFSAERLKGVDSTLKIQPAELGDSAMYLCASSSGLAGGGMTQYFGPGTRLLVL.

This clonotype was observed many times. It may be a read error: a sequence one base away is much more abundant. This chain uses TRBV2 with TRBJ1-2; possible D gene TRBD1, 5 bases. V lost 2 bases and J lost 4, with 8 bases in between. Germline V gene data show CDR1 as SNHLY and CDR2 as FYNNEI. The CDR3 is made up of 13 amino acids. The CDR3 bases are TGTGCCAGCAGTGAATCCGGGGGCTATGGCTACACCTTC. It translates to CASSESGGYGYTF.

This clonotype has a handful of counts. This chain uses TRBV7-9 with TRBJ2-1; D may match TRBD1 or TRBD2 (5 bases each). CDR3 length: 14 amino acids. Per the germline V gene, CDR1 is SEHNR and CDR2 is FQNEAQ (reference sequence). The germline V and J ends were trimmed by 5 bases and 4 bases, with 12 bases remaining between them. The CDR3 DNA reads TGTGCCAGCAGCCTCCCGGGACCTTACAATGAGCAGTTCTTC. Protein sequence: CASSLPGPYNEQFF. Together with reference TRBV7-9 and TRBJ2-1, the CDR3 gives the full variable domain: DTGVSQNPRHKITKRGQNVTFRCDPISEHNRLYWYRQTLGQGPEFLTYFQNEAQLEKSRLLSDRFSAERPKGSFSTLEIQRTEQGDSAMYLCASSLPGPYNEQFFGPGTRLTVL.

The chain joins TRBV19 to TRBJ2-2; D possibly matches TRBD1 or TRBD2 (5 bases each). CDR1 LNHDA and CDR2 SQIVND come from the germline V gene (reference sequence). This CDR3 spans 17 amino acids. The ends were cut back, 6 bases at V and 5 bases at J, with 22 bases in the middle. Written as DNA, the CDR3 is TGTGCCAGTAGCCTTCTCCCGGGTAGGGACGGGACCGGGGAGCTGTTTTTT. It encodes CASSLLPGRDGTGELFF.

Many counts were recorded for this clonotype. This sequence joins TRBV9 and TRBJ1-5; 7 bases match TRBD1. With V trimmed by 7 bases and J by 0 bases, 4 bases remained unmatched. The CDR3 contains 14 residues. The germline V gene has CDR1 SGDLS and CDR2 YYNGEE. The CDR3 nucleotides are TGTGCCAGCTCAGGGGGGTATAGCAATCAGCCCCAGCATTTT. The encoded protein is CASSGGYSNQPQHF.